This is a list of T cell receptor beta chains from one sample in a study of blood T cell repertoires in COVID-19. TCRdb keeps only in-frame clones here, not all; method: immunoSEQ multiplex PCR. The data hold more than 95,000 clones, with 84% observed a single time. Sequencing input: peripheral blood. The receptors originated from a man aged 55 to 69 with acute or convalescent COVID-19. CDR3s include the opening cysteine and the closing phenylalanine or tryptophan. The order of the fields is clone size, J gene, V gene, CDR3 length, D gene, CDR3 DNA, CDR3 protein. A D gene is named only where the DNA matches it firmly. The listing skips clone size in some rows; elsewhere it reads once, few, many or a size class.

.,TRBJ1-5,TRBV18,12,.,TGTGCCAGCTCACCAGGAGATCAGCCCCAGCATTTT,CASSPGDQPQHF
.,TRBJ2-1,TRBV24-1,14,.,TGTGCCACCAGTGTGGTAGGAGCTCCCAATGAGCAGTTCTTC,CATSVVGAPNEQFF
.,TRBJ1-4,TRBV18,13,.,TGTGCCAGCTCACCGAGCGGACGTGAAAAACTGTTTTTT,CASSPSGREKLFF
.,TRBJ2-5,TRBV10-2,15,TRBD2,TGCGCCAGCAGTGAAACTAGCGGGGTTTATATGACCCAGTACTTC,CASSETSGVYMTQYF
.,TRBJ2-7,TRBV5-1,15,TRBD2,TGCGCCAGCAGCTTGTCCGTTAGCGGGAGTCCCGAGCAGTACTTC,CASSLSVSGSPEQYF
few,TRBJ2-1,TRBV5-4,13,.,TGTGCCAGCAGCTCCCCCGGGGACAATGAGCAGTTCTTC,CASSSPGDNEQFF
.,TRBJ2-1,TRBV28,14,.,TGTGCCAGCAGTTTTTCTCGCTCCTACAATGAGCAGTTCTTC,CASSFSRSYNEQFF
.,TRBJ2-2,TRBV11-2,15,TRBD1,TGTGCCAGCAGCCAGAGGGGGCAAAGCACCGGGGAGCTGTTTTTT,CASSQRGQSTGELFF
.,TRBJ1-2,TRBV25-1,15,.,TGTGCCAGCAGTGAGCCGGGACAACGGGTCTATGGCTACACCTTC,CASSEPGQRVYGYTF
.,TRBJ1-1,TRBV10-3,14,TRBD1,TGTGCCATCAGTCCGACAGGGGGCCGCACTGAAGCTTTCTTT,CAISPTGGRTEAFF
.,TRBJ2-5,TRBV6-5,12,.,TGTGCCAGCATCGGGGAATTGGAGACCCAGTACTTC,CASIGELETQYF
once,TRBJ1-1,TRBV6-6,15,TRBD1,TGTGCCAGCAGTCCGGGACAGGGGATGAACACTGAAGCTTTCTTT,CASSPGQGMNTEAFF
few,TRBJ2-2,TRBV10-3,13,.,TGTGCCGGTAGGACAGAGAACACCGGGGAGCTGTTTTTT,CAGRTENTGELFF
.,TRBJ2-3,TRBV5-6,19,TRBD2,TGTGCCAGCGTAGCGGGTAGCGGGAGGGCCAGTGGACGCACAGATACGCAGTATTTT,CASVAGSGRASGRTDTQYF
.,TRBJ2-1,TRBV28,11,.,TGTGCCAGCATCAACGGAGATGAGCAGTTCTTC,CASINGDEQFF
.,TRBJ2-3,TRBV19,16,.,TGTGCCAGTAGTATCTCTACCGGGGTACCCACAGATACGCAGTATTTT,CASSISTGVPTDTQYF
.,TRBJ1-4,TRBV18,15,TRBD1,TGTGCCAGCTCAGCTCAAGGGGGCGGAAATGAAAAACTGTTTTTT,CASSAQGGGNEKLFF
.,TRBJ2-7,TRBV7-2,12,.,TGTGCCAGCAGCCTCAACATCTACGAGCAGTACTTC,CASSLNIYEQYF
.,TRBJ2-1,TRBV14,16,TRBD2,TGTGCCAGCAGCCAGAGTCTCGGGACTAGCTATTATGAGCAGTTCTTC,CASSQSLGTSYYEQFF
.,TRBJ2-7,TRBV28,13,TRBD2,TGTGCCAGCAGTTTAAGCGGGATAGGCGAGCAGTACTTC,CASSLSGIGEQYF
.,TRBJ2-1,TRBV6-5,15,TRBD1,TGTGCCAGCAGTTACTATGGACAGGGCCACAATGAGCAGTTCTTC,CASSYYGQGHNEQFF
.,TRBJ2-3,TRBV4-3,15,.,TGCGCCAGCAGCCAAGATTTTACAGGCACAGATACGCAGTATTTT,CASSQDFTGTDTQYF